In this sample, the clone carrying this TCR beta chain turned up a few times. The target antigen is unknown. The same CDR3 is also encoded by other DNA sequences in this sample. This CDR3 contains 14 residues. Germline lookup yields CDR1 SGHRS and CDR2 YFSETQ. V shed 0 bases and J shed 7 bases, with 8 bases lying between them. Reverse transcribing all isolated RNA meant expressed TCRB transcripts were sequenced. The data were produced by immunoSEQ multiplex PCR, yet TCRdb's version contains in-frame clones alone and is incomplete. Of around 130,000 clones detected, 9% appear once; the ten largest clones hold 0.75%. This entry comes from a study of beta chain features in type 1 diabetes. Turning to the study itself: Healthy donors and patients had similar age, gender and cell yields.

Regarding the study as a whole: TCRB CDR3s were moderately but significantly shorter in Type 1 diabetes patients in all four CD4+ subsets.

This clonotype was sampled from a man between 25 and 39 years old with type 1 diabetes. This chain joins TRBV5-1 and TRBJ1-6; D may be TRBD1 (6 bases). Sequencing was performed on central memory CD4+ T cells from blood. CDR3 sequence: CASSLGQGNSPLHF. The DNA of the CDR3 is TGCGCCAGCAGCTTGGGGCAGGGGAATTCACCCCTCCACTTT.